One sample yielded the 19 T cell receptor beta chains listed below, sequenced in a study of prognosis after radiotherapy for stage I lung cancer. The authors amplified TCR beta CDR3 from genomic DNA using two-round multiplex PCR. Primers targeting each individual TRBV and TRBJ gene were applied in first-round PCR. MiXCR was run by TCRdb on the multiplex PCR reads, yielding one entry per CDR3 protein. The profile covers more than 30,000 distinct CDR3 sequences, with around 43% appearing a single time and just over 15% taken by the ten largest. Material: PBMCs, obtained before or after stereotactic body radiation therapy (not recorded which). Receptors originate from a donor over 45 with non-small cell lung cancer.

In nucleotides, the CDR3 is TGTGCCAGCTTACAGTGGGTCAATCAGCCCCAGCATTTT. Translated, it gives CASLQWVNQPQHF. V gene TRBV6-1 combines with J gene TRBJ1-5; D gene uncertain. Germline assignment: CDR1 MNHNS and CDR2 SASEGT. This CDR3 region has 13 residues. V was trimmed by 8 bases and J by 3 bases, leaving 11 bases between them.

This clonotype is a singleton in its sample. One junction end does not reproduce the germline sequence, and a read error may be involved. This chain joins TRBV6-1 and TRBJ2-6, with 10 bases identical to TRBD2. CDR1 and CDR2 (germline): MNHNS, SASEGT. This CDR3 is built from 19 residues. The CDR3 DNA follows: TGTGCCAGCAGTACCCTGGGACTAGCGACCTACTATGGGGCCAACGTCATGACTTTC. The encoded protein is CASSTLGLATYYGANVMTF.

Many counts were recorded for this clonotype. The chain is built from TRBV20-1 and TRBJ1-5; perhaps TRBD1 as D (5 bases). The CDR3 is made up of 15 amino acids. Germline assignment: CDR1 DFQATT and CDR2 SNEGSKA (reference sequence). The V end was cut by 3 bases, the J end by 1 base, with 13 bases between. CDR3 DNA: TGCAGTGCTAGTATCGATCAGGGAAGCAATCAGCCCCAGCATTTT. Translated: CSASIDQGSNQPQHF.

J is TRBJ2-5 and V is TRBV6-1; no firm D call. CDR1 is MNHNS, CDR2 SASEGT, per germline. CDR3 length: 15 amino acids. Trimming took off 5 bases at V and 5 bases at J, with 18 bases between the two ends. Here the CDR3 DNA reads TGTGCCAGCAGTACAAACCCGTCCCTAGGGGAGACCCAGTACTTC. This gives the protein CASSTNPSLGETQYF.

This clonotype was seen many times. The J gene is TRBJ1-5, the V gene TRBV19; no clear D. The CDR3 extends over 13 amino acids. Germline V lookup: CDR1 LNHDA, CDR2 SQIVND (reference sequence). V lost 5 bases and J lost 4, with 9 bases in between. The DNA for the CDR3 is TGTGCCAGTAGTGAGATTATGAATCAGCCCCAGCATTTT. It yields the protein CASSEIMNQPQHF.

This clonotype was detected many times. This CDR3 reads CASSAGTLAYEQYF. The DNA of the CDR3 is TGTGCCAGCAGCGCCGGGACGTTAGCCTACGAGCAGTACTTC. This sequence joins TRBV9 and TRBJ2-7; D tentatively fits TRBD1 or TRBD2 (5 bases each). V gave up 3 bases and J gave up 2 bases, with 12 bases separating them. The CDR3 spans 14 residues. Germline loops: CDR1 SGDLS, CDR2 YYNGEE.

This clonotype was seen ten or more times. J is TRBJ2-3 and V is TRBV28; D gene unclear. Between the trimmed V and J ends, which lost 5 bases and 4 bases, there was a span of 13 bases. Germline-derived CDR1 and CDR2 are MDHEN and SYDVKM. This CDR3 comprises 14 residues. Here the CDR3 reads CASSPLGIADTQYF. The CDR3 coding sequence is TGTGCCAGCAGTCCCTTAGGGATCGCAGATACGCAGTATTTT.

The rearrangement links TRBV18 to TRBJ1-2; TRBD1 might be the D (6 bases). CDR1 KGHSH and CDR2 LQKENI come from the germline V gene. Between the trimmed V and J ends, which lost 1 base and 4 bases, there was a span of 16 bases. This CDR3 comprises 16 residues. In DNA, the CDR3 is TGTGCCAGCTCACCACTAGTGGACAGCCCTTTCTATGGCTACACCTTC. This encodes CASSPLVDSPFYGYTF.

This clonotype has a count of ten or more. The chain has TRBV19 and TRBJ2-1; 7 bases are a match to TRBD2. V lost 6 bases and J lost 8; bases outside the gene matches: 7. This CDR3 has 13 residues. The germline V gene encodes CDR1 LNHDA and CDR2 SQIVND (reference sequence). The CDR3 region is CASRELARYEQFF. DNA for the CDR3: TGTGCCAGTAGAGAACTAGCGCGATATGAGCAGTTCTTC.

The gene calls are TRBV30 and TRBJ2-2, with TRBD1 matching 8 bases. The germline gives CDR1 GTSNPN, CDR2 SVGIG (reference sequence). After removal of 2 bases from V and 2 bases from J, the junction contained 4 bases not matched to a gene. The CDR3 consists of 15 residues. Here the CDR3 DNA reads TGTGCCTGGAGTCGAGGACAGGGAAACACCGGGGAGCTGTTTTTT. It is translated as CAWSRGQGNTGELFF.

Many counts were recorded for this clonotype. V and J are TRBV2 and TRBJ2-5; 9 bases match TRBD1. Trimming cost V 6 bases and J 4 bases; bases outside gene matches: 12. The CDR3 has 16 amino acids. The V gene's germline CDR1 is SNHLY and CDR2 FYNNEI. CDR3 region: CASRTGQGNIVETQYF. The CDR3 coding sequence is TGTGCCAGCAGGACTGGACAGGGGAATATAGTAGAGACCCAGTACTTC.

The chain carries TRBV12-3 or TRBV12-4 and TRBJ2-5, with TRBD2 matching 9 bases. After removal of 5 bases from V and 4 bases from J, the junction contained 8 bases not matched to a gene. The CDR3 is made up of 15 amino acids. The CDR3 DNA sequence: TGTGCCAGCAGTGGGATAGCGGGAGTGGTAGAGACCCAGTACTTC. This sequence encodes CASSGIAGVVETQYF.

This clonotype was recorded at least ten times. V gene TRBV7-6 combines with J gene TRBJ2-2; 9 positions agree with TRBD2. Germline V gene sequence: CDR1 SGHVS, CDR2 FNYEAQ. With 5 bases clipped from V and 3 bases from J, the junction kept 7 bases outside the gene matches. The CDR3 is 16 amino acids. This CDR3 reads CASSPTSGLYTGELFF. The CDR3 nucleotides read TGTGCCAGCAGCCCTACTAGCGGGTTATACACCGGGGAGCTGTTTTTT.

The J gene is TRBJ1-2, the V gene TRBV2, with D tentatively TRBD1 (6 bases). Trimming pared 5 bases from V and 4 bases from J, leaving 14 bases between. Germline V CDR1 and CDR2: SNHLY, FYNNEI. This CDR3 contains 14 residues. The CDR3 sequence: CASSNRVVSYGYTF. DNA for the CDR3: TGTGCCAGCAGTAACAGGGTAGTCTCCTATGGCTACACCTTC. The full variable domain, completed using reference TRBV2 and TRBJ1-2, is EPEVTQTPSHQVTQMGQEVILRCVPISNHLYFYWYRQILGQKVEFLVSFYNNEISEKSEIFDDQFSVERPDGSNFTLKIRSTKLEDSAMYFCASSNRVVSYGYTFGSGTRLTVV.

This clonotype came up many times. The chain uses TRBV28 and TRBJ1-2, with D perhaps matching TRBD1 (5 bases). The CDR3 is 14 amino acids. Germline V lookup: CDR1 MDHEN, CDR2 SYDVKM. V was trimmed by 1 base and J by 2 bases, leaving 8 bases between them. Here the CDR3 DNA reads TGTGCCAGCAGTTTATTTCCAGGGAACTATGGCTACACCTTC. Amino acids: CASSLFPGNYGYTF.

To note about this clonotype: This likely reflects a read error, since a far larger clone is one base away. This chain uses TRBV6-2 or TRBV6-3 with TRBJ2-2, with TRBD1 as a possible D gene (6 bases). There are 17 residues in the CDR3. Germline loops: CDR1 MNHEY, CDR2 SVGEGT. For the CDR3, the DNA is TGTGCCGAAACGACGGACAGAACGGCCTCTAACACCGTGGAGCTGTTTTTT. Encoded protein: CAETTDRTASNTVELFF.

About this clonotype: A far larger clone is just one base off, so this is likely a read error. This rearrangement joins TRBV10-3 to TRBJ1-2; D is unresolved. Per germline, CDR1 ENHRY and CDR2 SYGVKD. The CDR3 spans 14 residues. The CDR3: CDSTKGGGRYGYTF. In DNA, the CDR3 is TGTGACAGCACCAAGGGTGGAGGGCGCTATGGCTACACCTTC.

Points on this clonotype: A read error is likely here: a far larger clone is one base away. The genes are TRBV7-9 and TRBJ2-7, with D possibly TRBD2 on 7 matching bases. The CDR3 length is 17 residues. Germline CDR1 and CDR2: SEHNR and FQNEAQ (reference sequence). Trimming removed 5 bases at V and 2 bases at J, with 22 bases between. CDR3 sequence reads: CASSPRSGGGMTYEQYF. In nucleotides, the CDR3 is TGTGCCAGCAGCCCAAGGTCGGGGGGCGGTATGACCTACGAGCAGTACTTC.

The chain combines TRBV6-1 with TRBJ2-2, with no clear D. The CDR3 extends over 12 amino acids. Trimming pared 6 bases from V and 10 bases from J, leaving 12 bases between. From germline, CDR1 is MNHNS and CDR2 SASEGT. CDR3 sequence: CASSSSGEELFF. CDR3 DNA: TGTGCCAGCAGCTCGTCCGGCGAGGAGCTGTTTTTT.